This note documents a single T cell receptor beta chain sequence. The antigen it recognizes is unknown. Base qualities are not at hand, and no much larger clone is one base apart. Peripheral blood CD8+ and CD4+ T cells from healthy donors, Susac syndrome patients and multiple sclerosis patients were profiled by high-throughput TCR beta sequencing. The healthy donors served as controls matched for age and sex. Bulk CD8+ and CD4+ T cells were purified magnetically by negative isolation, whereas CD8+ TEMRA cells were enriched by FACS. Blood was collected in EDTA tubes and processed within 24 hours, with PBMCs isolated through density gradient centrifugation. PBMCs intended for TCR sequencing were cryopreserved in liquid nitrogen and thawed later in a water bath at 37 degrees C. Purity of sorted or isolated CD4+, CD8+ and CD8+ TEMRA cells was at least 90%. RNA was extracted using the RNeasy kit, and about 0.5 to 1 ug of the RNA was reverse transcribed with random hexamers. The immunoSEQ multiplex PCR assay, covering 54 Vbeta and 13 Jbeta segments, was used to amplify TCR beta CDR3 regions. PCR amplification bias was corrected by using a synthetic template baseline for primer optimization and computational correction. The original pipeline was this. Reads were annotated to V, D and J genes according to IMGT and were analyzed with immunoSEQ Analyzer, with only productive sequences retained. To calculate clonality, Shannon entropy was normalized by log2 of the number of productive unique sequences and then subtracted from one. For each patient and control, public and private clones were evaluated within the 100 most prevalent clones. Clones were defined as Susac-specific when absent from the healthy and MS cohorts, from about 970 published viral clones and from other ImmuneACCESS disease sequences. TCRdb trimmed the raw reads at Q25, called clones with MiXCR and kept productive beta chains. Every CDR3 protein is listed once, alongside the most common genes and DNA of its rows. The V and J calls and clone size come from TCRdb's table, not from the authors' own analysis. The sample table records about 160,000 distinct CDR3 sequences; about 92% of these occur just once. The leading ten clones occupy around 0.08% of the sample.

The data are from a study of CD8 T cells in Susac syndrome (dated 2019 in TCRdb). General notes on the study: Whether CD8+ T cell activation and differentiation in Susac syndrome was antigen driven was tested using repertoire sequencing.

Overall results and qualifications from the work: The number of individuals in the TCR sequencing and HLA analysis was acknowledged as relatively small.

The CDR3, cysteine through phenylalanine, is 15 amino acids long. This entry keeps only the CDR3 DNA: 45 bases, framed from base 1. For this chain, trimming is 5 bases at the V end and 3 bases at the J end, and the number of junction bases without a gene match is 5. Via the germline V gene, CDR1 is MDHEN and CDR2 SYDVKM. The rearrangement combines TRBV28 with TRBJ2-3; 10 central bases correspond to TRBD2. The specimen was CD4+ T cells from PBMCs. This sequence originates from a human donor in good health. CDR3 loop: CASSGGTSVTDTQYF. The sequenced DNA is TGTGCCAGCAGTGGGGGGACTAGCGTTACAGATACGCAGTATTTT.